A single sample is the source of the 16 T cell receptor beta chains below, sequenced in a study of T-cell reconstitution after alpha-beta-depleted transplantation in children. Library preparation (for TCRbeta) was performed with unique molecular identifiers. In TCRdb, the PCR reads were re-called with MiXCR into one record per CDR3 protein. The table lists a few hundred thousand distinct CDR3 sequences, under 15% of them singletons. The source was PBMCs from the stem cell graft donor, collected from the stem cell graft. These receptors were obtained from a human donor who donated a stem cell graft to a child with combined immunodeficiency.

This clonotype was counted a few times. This chain joins TRBV9 and TRBJ1-1; 7 bases align to TRBD1. Unmatched junction bases numbered 12, after V lost 3 bases and J lost 1 base. Germline V CDR1 and CDR2: SGDLS, YYNGEE. The CDR3 is 17 amino acids. The CDR3 DNA sequence: TGTGCCAGCAGCGATTGGACAGGAGAGAAATCGAACACTGAAGCTTTCTTT. Translated, it gives CASSDWTGEKSNTEAFF.

This clonotype was seen at least ten times. The CDR3 coding sequence is TGTGCCAGCAGCCGGGACCGCACAGATACGCAGTATTTT. It encodes CASSRDRTDTQYF. The V call is TRBV2, the J call TRBJ2-3; either TRBD1 or TRBD2 may fit D (5 bases each). The CDR3 is made up of 13 amino acids. The germline gives CDR1 SNHLY, CDR2 FYNNEI. Trimming pared 6 bases from V and 1 base from J, leaving 8 bases between.

This clonotype has more than one count but fewer than ten. The gene calls are TRBV12-3 or TRBV12-4 and TRBJ2-7, with 10 bases that match TRBD2. The CDR3 covers 17 residues. With V trimmed by 3 bases and J by 2 bases, 10 bases remained unmatched. The CDR3 nucleotides are TGTGCCAGCAGTTTTCGGATTTCTAGCGGGGGAACCTACGAGCAGTACTTC. Amino acids: CASSFRISSGGTYEQYF.

The chain recombines TRBV4-3 with TRBJ2-3, with D possibly being TRBD2 (5 bases). This CDR3 spans 17 amino acids. V lost 0 bases to trimming and J lost 3 bases, with 16 bases between them. Germline assignment: CDR1 LGHNA and CDR2 YSLEER. The CDR3 DNA follows: TGCGCCAGCAGCCAAGATCTGGAGGAGACTTTAACAGATACGCAGTATTTT. Translation: CASSQDLEETLTDTQYF.

This clonotype was seen ten or more times. The chain is built from TRBV19 and TRBJ2-1; possible D gene TRBD2, 6 bases. The CDR3 contains 15 residues. Germline CDR1 and CDR2: LNHDA and SQIVND (reference sequence). The V and J ends lost 1 base and 1 base respectively, with 8 bases between them. The CDR3 DNA reads as TGTGCCAGTAGTATAGGACTAGATTCCTACAATGAGCAGTTCTTC. It encodes CASSIGLDSYNEQFF.

The V and J genes are TRBV24-1 and TRBJ2-7; 9 bases are shared with TRBD1. With V trimmed by 2 bases and J by 2 bases, 9 bases remained unmatched. There are 17 residues in the CDR3. Germline lookup yields CDR1 KGHDR and CDR2 SFDVKD. CDR3 coding DNA: TGTGCCACCAGTGATTCACCGGGACAGGGAAATCCCTACGAGCAGTACTTC. Its translation is CATSDSPGQGNPYEQYF.

V usage is TRBV27 and J usage is TRBJ2-7; 7 positions match TRBD1. V shed 5 bases, J shed 2 bases, and the junction held 6 bases outside the gene matches. CDR1 is MNHEY, CDR2 SMNVEV, per germline (reference sequence). The CDR3 sequence is 14 residues long. The DNA of the CDR3 is TGTGCCAGCAGTGAGAACAGGGGACCCTACGAGCAGTACTTC. It encodes CASSENRGPYEQYF.

This clonotype was picked up a small number of times. The chain employs TRBV6-5 and TRBJ2-1, with 16 nucleotides matching TRBD2. The V gene's germline CDR1 is MNHEY and CDR2 SVGAGI. CDR3 length: 18 amino acids. The V segment lost 4 bases and the J segment 4 bases; nucleotides outside the gene matches: 7. The CDR3 protein is CASSFTGTSGGAYNEQFF. Here the CDR3 DNA reads TGTGCCAGCAGTTTCACCGGGACTAGCGGGGGGGCTTACAATGAGCAGTTCTTC.

This chain connects TRBV5-1 to TRBJ2-1; D is undetermined. The CDR3 sequence is 15 residues long. Trimming pared 5 bases from V and 2 bases from J, leaving 14 bases between. Germline V gene lookup returns CDR1 SGHRS and CDR2 YFSETQ. CDR3 sequence: CASSSAAVPYNEQFF. CDR3 coding DNA: TGCGCCAGCAGTTCCGCCGCGGTCCCCTACAATGAGCAGTTCTTC.

This clonotype was detected many times. The chain couples TRBV29-1 to TRBJ1-5, with D possibly matching TRBD1 (6 bases). CDR1 is SQVTM, CDR2 ANQGSEA, per germline. The CDR3 loop spans 13 amino acids. V was cut by 4 bases and J by 7 bases, with 14 bases left in between. CDR3 nucleotides: TGCAGCGTTGTATCCGCTAGGGGGCAGCCCCAGCATTTT. Translation gives CSVVSARGQPQHF. Using reference TRBV29-1 and TRBJ1-5 for the parts outside the CDR3, the full variable domain is SAVISQKPSRDICQRGTSLTIQCQVDSQVTMMFWYRQQPGQSLTLIATANQGSEATYESGFVIDKFPISRPNLTFSTLTVSNMSPEDSSIYLCSVVSARGQPQHFGDGTRLSIL.

This clonotype was picked up many times. The gene calls are TRBV12-3 or TRBV12-4 and TRBJ2-7, with a weak D call TRBD1 (6 bases). The ends were cut back, 2 bases at V and 7 bases at J, with 18 bases in the middle. This CDR3 has 15 residues. The CDR3 nucleotides are TGTGCCAGCAGTTTACTGGGGTCAGGGGAAGGGGAGCAGTACTTC. Translating gives CASSLLGSGEGEQYF.

This clonotype was recorded at least ten times. This chain joins TRBV24-1 and TRBJ2-1; D unclear. The V end was cut by 2 bases, the J end by 10 bases, with 5 bases between. The germline CDR1 and CDR2 sequences are KGHDR and SFDVKD. The CDR3 runs to 11 residues. Here the CDR3 DNA reads TGTGCCACCAGTGATTCCGTCGAGCAGTTCTTC. Its translation is CATSDSVEQFF.

The genes are TRBV6-1 and TRBJ2-7; 7 nucleotides line up with TRBD1. The CDR3 is 14 amino acids. V lost 4 bases, J lost 3 bases, and 6 bases stayed unmatched. Per germline, CDR1 MNHNS and CDR2 SASEGT. As DNA, the CDR3 is TGTGCCAGCAGTGTAAGGGACAGTAACTACGAGCAGTACTTC. Its protein product is CASSVRDSNYEQYF.

The chain uses TRBV6-8 and TRBJ2-7; TRBD1 matches at 8 bases. Germline V CDR1 and CDR2: MNHGY, SAAAGT. V shed 2 bases and J 2 bases; nucleotides not matched to a gene: 17. The CDR3 consists of 19 residues. CDR3 amino acids: CASSYNGSWTGSKTYEQYF. CDR3 in DNA: TGTGCCAGCAGTTACAACGGGAGTTGGACAGGGAGCAAAACCTACGAGCAGTACTTC.

The gene calls are TRBV15 and TRBJ2-7; the match to TRBD1 covers 8 bases. The CDR3 is 17 amino acids. CDR1 is LNHNV, CDR2 YYDKDF, per germline (reference sequence). Trimming cost V 2 bases and J 3 bases; bases outside gene matches: 12. The CDR3: CATSRIKPGQGNYEQYF. In DNA form, the CDR3 reads TGTGCCACCAGCAGAATAAAACCAGGACAGGGAAACTACGAGCAGTACTTC.

This clonotype has just a few counts. V gene TRBV7-9 combines with J gene TRBJ2-5, with 7 bases fitting TRBD1. CDR1 and CDR2 (germline): SEHNR, FQNEAQ (reference sequence). This CDR3 region has 15 residues. The trim removed 5 bases at V and 1 base at J, leaving 7 bases unmatched. The CDR3 sequence is CASSPSTGSQETQYF. DNA of the CDR3: TGTGCCAGCAGCCCATCGACAGGGAGCCAAGAGACCCAGTACTTC.